These T cell receptor beta chains were read from a single sample in a study of shared clonotypes between healthy human individuals. Some clones are missing from TCRdb's copy, which holds only in-frame ones; the method was immunoSEQ multiplex PCR. The table lists hundreds of thousands of clones, almost 95% of them singletons. Sequenced: naive CD8+ T cells sorted from blood. All receptors derive from a man younger than 45 in good health. Both conserved end residues are part of each CDR3. A D gene is named only where the DNA matches it firmly. Clone size is shown for a subset of rows, as once, few, many or a class of expanded clone.

abundance,v_gene,j_gene,d_gene,CDR3nt,CDR3aa
few,TRBV10-1,TRBJ1-1,-,TGCGCCAGCAGTGAGAAATTGAACACTGAAGCTTTCTTT,CASSEKLNTEAFF
-,TRBV15,TRBJ1-1,-,TGTGCCACCAGCCCAGTTCAACTTATGAACACTGAAGCTTTCTTT,CATSPVQLMNTEAFF
-,TRBV5-1,TRBJ2-7,TRBD2,TGCGCCAGCAGCCCACAAGGGCGGGAGTACGAGCAGTACTTC,CASSPQGREYEQYF
-,TRBV6-5,TRBJ1-1,-,TGTGCCAGCAGTTACCTCTTGAACACTGAAGCTTTCTTT,CASSYLLNTEAFF
few,TRBV4-2,TRBJ2-6,TRBD1,TGTGCCAGCAGCCAGACGATGACAGGGTCGAGCTCTGGGGCCAACGTCCTGACTTTC,CASSQTMTGSSSGANVLTF
-,TRBV27,TRBJ2-7,-,TGTGCCAGCAGCGACTACGTGGATAGCGAGCAGTACTTC,CASSDYVDSEQYF
-,TRBV5-1,TRBJ1-1,-,TGCGCCAGCAGCTTGGCCGGGGGAAACACTGAAGCTTTCTTT,CASSLAGGNTEAFF
-,TRBV7-9,TRBJ2-7,TRBD1,TGTGCCAGCAGCTTAGGGGACAGGGGATACGAGCAGTACTTC,CASSLGDRGYEQYF
-,TRBV7-2,TRBJ2-4,TRBD2,TGTGCCAACAGCCCCGTAGCGGGGAAAAACATTCAGTACTTC,CANSPVAGKNIQYF
once,TRBV6-5,TRBJ1-1,-,TGTGCCAGCAGTTTGTATACCACCTTGAACACTGAAGCTTTCTTT,CASSLYTTLNTEAFF
-,TRBV27,TRBJ2-1,-,TGTGCCAGCAGTTTATTTGCTGCAGGGGGGACCTACAATGAGCAGTTCTTC,CASSLFAAGGTYNEQFF
-,TRBV7-9,TRBJ2-1,-,TGTGCCAGCGAACTTCATTACAATGAGCAGTTCTTC,CASELHYNEQFF
once,TRBV6-5,TRBJ1-3,-,TGTGCCAGCAGTTCCATTAATTCAGGAAACACCATATATTTT,CASSSINSGNTIYF
-,TRBV29-1,TRBJ2-7,-,TGCAGCGTTTCCCCTAACGGAATTGCGGGTGGGGAGCAGTACTTC,CSVSPNGIAGGEQYF
-,TRBV27,TRBJ2-7,-,TGTGCCAGCAGCTCAGGTGCCTCCTACGAGCAGTACTTC,CASSSGASYEQYF
-,TRBV30,TRBJ2-1,TRBD2,TGTGCCTGGAGTCCCGAACTAGCGGAGCCGAATGAGCAGTTCTTC,CAWSPELAEPNEQFF
-,TRBV6-5,TRBJ2-1,-,TGTGCCAGCAGTTTGAGTTCAGGGAGGACTGAGCAGTTCTTC,CASSLSSGRTEQFF
-,TRBV7-9,TRBJ2-1,-,TGTGCCAGCAGCGCAGCCGAAAGCTCCTACAATGAGCAGTTCTTC,CASSAAESSYNEQFF
-,TRBV27,TRBJ1-2,-,TGTGCCAGCAGTTTATCGAGTCCCAGCTATGGCTACACCTTC,CASSLSSPSYGYTF
-,TRBV13,TRBJ2-2,TRBD1,TGTGCCAGCAGCACAATACAGGGGACCGGGGAGCTGTTTTTT,CASSTIQGTGELFF
-,TRBV5-6,TRBJ2-3,-,TGTGCCAGCAGCTTGGAGGTGGACTACACAGATACGCAGTATTTT,CASSLEVDYTDTQYF
-,TRBV27,TRBJ2-1,TRBD2,TGTGCCAGCAGTTTATCGCGGGGGAATGAGCAGTTCTTC,CASSLSRGNEQFF
-,TRBV4-3,TRBJ2-7,-,TGCGCCAGCAGCCAAGAAAGAGCGCTCTTAGAGGCCGAGCAGTACTTC,CASSQERALLEAEQYF
-,TRBV4-1,TRBJ2-7,TRBD2,TGCGCCAGCAGCCAAGGACTAGCGGGAGGGCCGCAGTACTTC,CASSQGLAGGPQYF
-,TRBV5-4,TRBJ1-4,-,TGTGCCAGCAGCTTGGTAGGGGGGACCACTAATGAAAAACTGTTTTTT,CASSLVGGTTNEKLFF
-,TRBV11-2,TRBJ1-5,-,TGTGCCAGCAGCTTAGATCCTGATCAGCCCCAGCATTTT,CASSLDPDQPQHF
few,TRBV5-1,TRBJ1-2,-,TGCGCCAGCAGCTCGCACAGGGAGGAAGTCTACACCTTC,CASSSHREEVYTF
-,TRBV9,TRBJ2-3,TRBD2,TGTGCCAGCAGCGTAGCCTCCGTGGGACTAGCGGGAGGTAGGGCAGATACGCAGTATTTT,CASSVASVGLAGGRADTQYF
once,TRBV11-1,TRBJ2-7,-,TGTGCCAGCAGCTTAGATGCGGGACCTAGGGGGTTGCACGAGCAGTACTTC,CASSLDAGPRGLHEQYF